This T cell receptor beta chain was documented in a study of cytomegalovirus exposure and HLA in healthy donors. Use of 60 Vbeta and 13 Jbeta primers characterized the PCR. Using immunoSEQ multiplex PCR, the repertoire was profiled, and TCRdb retains in-frame clones only, with some absent. The sample consists of around 86,000 clones, less than 8% of them appearing once. The CDR3 runs to 13 residues. Germline CDR1 reads SGHDT; CDR2 reads YYEEEE. Trimming pared 4 bases from V and 1 base from J, leaving 9 bases between. The chain carries TRBV5-6 and TRBJ2-7; D is possibly TRBD1 (5 bases). The sequencing input was PBMCs. This receptor was identified in a man in his fifties or sixties in good health and CMV-seronegative. CDR3 sequence (DNA): TGTGCCAGCAGCGCCAGGGTTTCCTACGAGCAGTACTTC. Residues: CASSARVSYEQYF.